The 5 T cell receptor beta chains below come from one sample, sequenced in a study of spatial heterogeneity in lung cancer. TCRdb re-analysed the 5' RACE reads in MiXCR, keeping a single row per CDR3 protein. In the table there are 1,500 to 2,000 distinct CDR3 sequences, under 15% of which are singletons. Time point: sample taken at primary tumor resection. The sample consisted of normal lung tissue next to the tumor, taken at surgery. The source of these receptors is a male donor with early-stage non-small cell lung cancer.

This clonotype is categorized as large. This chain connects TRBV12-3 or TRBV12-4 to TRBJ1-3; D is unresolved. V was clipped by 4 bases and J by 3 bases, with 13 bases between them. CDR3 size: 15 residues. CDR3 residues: CASSSTVLGGNTIYF. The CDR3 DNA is TGTGCCAGCAGTTCCACGGTCCTTGGTGGAAACACCATATATTTT.

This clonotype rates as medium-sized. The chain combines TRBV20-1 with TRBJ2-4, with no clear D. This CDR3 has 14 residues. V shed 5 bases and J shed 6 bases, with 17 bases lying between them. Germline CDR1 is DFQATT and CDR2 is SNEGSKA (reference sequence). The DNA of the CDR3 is TGCAGTGCTGACGAGGAGCGACACTTAAACATTCAGTACTTC. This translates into CSADEERHLNIQYF.

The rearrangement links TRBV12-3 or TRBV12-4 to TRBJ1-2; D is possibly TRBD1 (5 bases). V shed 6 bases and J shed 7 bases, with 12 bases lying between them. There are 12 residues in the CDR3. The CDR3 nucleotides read TGTGCCAGCAGCATACTAGGGGTTGGCTACACCTTC. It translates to CASSILGVGYTF.

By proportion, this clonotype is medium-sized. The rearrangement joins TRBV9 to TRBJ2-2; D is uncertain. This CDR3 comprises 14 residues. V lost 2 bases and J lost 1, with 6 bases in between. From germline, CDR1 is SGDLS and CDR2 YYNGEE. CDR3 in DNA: TGTGCCAGCAGCGTCTATGGGAACACCGGGGAGCTGTTTTTT. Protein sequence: CASSVYGNTGELFF. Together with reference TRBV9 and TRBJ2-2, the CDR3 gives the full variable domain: DSGVTQTPKHLITATGQRVTLRCSPRSGDLSVYWYQQSLDQGLQFLIQYYNGEERAKGNILERFSAQQFPDLHSELNLSSLELGDSALYFCASSVYGNTGELFFGEGSRLTVL.

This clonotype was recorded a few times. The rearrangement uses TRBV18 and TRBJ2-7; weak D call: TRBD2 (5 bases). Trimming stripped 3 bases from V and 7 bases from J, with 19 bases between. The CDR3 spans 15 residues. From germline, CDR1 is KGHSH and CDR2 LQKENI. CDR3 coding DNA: TGTGCCAGCTCACCTCGACGGACTCCTGGAGAAGAGCAGTACTTC. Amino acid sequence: CASSPRRTPGEEQYF.